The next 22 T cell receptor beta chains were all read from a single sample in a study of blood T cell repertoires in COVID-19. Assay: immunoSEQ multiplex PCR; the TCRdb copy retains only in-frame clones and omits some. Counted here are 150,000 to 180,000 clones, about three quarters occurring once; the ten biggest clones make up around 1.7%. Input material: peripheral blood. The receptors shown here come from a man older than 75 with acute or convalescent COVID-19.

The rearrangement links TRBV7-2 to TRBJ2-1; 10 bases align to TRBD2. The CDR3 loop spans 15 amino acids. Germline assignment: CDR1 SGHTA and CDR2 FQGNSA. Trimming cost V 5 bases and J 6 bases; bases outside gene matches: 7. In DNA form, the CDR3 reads TGTGCCAGCAGCCCTCAGCGGGGGGGCCTCAATGAGCAGTTCTTC. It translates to CASSPQRGGLNEQFF.

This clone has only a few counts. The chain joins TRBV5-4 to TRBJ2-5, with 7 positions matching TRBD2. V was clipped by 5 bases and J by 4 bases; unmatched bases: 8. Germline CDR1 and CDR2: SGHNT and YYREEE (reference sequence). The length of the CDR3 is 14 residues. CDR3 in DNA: TGTGCCAGCAGTTCACCGGGACTACGAGAGACCCAGTACTTC. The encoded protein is CASSSPGLRETQYF.

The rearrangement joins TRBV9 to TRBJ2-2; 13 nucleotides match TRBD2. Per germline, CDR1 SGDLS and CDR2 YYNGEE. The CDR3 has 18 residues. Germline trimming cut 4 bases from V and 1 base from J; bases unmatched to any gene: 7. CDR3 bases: TGTGCCAGCAGCCCACTAGCGGGGGGGCCTGGGAACACCGGGGAGCTGTTTTTT. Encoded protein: CASSPLAGGPGNTGELFF.

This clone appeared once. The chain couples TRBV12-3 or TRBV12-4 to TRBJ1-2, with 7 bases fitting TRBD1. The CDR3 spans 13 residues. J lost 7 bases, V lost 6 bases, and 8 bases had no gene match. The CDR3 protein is CASRSYRGSGYTF. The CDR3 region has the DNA TGTGCCAGCAGATCGTACAGGGGAAGTGGCTACACCTTC.

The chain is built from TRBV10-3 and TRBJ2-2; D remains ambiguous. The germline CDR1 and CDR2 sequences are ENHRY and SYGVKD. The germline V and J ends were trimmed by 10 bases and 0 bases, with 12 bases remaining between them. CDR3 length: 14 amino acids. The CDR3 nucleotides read TGTGCCACGATTAGACAAACGAACACCGGGGAGCTGTTTTTT. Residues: CATIRQTNTGELFF.

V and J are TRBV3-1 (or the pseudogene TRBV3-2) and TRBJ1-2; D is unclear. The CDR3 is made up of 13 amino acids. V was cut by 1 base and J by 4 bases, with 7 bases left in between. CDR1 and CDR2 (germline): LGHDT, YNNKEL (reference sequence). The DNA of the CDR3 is TGTGCCAGCAGCCAAGTTCGTAGCTATGGCTACACCTTC. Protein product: CASSQVRSYGYTF.

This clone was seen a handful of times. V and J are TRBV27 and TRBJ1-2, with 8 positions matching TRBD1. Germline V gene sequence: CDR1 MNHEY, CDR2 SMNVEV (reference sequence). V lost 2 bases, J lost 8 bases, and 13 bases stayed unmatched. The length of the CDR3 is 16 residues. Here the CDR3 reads CASSLHPAGGAQGYTF. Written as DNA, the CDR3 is TGTGCCAGCAGTTTACACCCGGCAGGGGGCGCGCAGGGCTACACCTTC.

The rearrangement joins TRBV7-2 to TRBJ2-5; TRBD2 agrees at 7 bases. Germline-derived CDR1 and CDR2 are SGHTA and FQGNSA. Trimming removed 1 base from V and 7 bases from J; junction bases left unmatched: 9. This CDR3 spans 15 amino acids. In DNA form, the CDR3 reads TGTGCCAGCAGCTTAGGGCCCCAGCGGGGTTCGACCCAGTACTTC. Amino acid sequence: CASSLGPQRGSTQYF.

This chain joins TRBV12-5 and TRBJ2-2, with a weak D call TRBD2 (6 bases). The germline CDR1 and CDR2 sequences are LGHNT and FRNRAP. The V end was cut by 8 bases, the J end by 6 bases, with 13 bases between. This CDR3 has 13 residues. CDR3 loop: CASKEGYAGELFF. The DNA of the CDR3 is TGTGCTAGTAAGGAGGGCTACGCCGGGGAGCTGTTTTTT. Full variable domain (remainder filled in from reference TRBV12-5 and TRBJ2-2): DARVTQTPRHKVTEMGQEVTMRCQPILGHNTVFWYRQTMMQGLELLAYFRNRAPLDDSGMPKDRFSAEMPDATLATLKIQPSEPRDSAVYFCASKEGYAGELFFGEGSRLTVL.

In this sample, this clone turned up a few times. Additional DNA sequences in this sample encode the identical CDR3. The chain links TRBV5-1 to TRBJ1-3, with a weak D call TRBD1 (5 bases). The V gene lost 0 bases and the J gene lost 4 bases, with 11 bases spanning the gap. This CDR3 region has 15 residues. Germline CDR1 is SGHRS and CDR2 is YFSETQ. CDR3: CASSLAGGSGNTIYF. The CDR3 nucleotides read TGCGCCAGCAGCTTGGCGGGGGGTAGCGGAAACACCATATATTTT.

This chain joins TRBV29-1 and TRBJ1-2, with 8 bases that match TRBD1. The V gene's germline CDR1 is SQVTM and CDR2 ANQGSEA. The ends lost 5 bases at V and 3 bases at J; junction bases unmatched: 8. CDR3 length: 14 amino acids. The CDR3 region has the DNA TGCAGCGTTTACACAGGGGGAGGCGACTATGGCTACACCTTC. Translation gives CSVYTGGGDYGYTF. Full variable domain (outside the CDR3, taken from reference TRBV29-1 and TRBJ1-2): SAVISQKPSRDICQRGTSLTIQCQVDSQVTMMFWYRQQPGQSLTLIATANQGSEATYESGFVIDKFPISRPNLTFSTLTVSNMSPEDSSIYLCSVYTGGGDYGYTFGSGTRLTVV.

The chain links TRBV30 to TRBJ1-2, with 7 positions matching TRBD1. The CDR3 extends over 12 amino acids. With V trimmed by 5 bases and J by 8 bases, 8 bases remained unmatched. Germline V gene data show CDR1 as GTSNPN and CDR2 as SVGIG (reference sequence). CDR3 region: CAWVGGGWGYTF. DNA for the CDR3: TGTGCCTGGGTAGGGGGCGGATGGGGCTACACCTTC.

The CDR3 here is CAVTGSNSNQPQHF. The DNA for the CDR3 is TGTGCCGTGACAGGGTCAAATAGCAATCAGCCCCAGCATTTT. This sequence joins TRBV30 and TRBJ1-5, with TRBD1 identical over 7 bases. The CDR3 is made up of 14 amino acids. Per the germline V gene, CDR1 is GTSNPN and CDR2 is SVGIG (reference sequence). V shed 8 bases and J 0 bases; nucleotides not matched to a gene: 7.

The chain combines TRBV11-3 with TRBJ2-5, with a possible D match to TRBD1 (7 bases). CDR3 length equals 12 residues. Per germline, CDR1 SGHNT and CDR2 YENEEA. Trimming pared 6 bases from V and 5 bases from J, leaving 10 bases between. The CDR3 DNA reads TGTGCCAGCAGTTCAGGGGGGGAGACCCAGTACTTC. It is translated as CASSSGGETQYF.

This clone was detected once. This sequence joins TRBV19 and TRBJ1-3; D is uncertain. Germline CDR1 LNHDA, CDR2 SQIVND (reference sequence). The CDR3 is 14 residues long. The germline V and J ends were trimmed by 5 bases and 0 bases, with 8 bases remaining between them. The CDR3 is CASSVSVSGNTIYF. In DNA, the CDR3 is TGTGCCAGTAGTGTCTCAGTCTCTGGAAACACCATATATTTT. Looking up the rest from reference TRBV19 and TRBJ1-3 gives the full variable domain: DGGITQSPKYLFRKEGQNVTLSCEQNLNHDAMYWYRQDPGQGLRLIYYSQIVNDFQKGDIAEGYSVSREKKESFPLTVTSAQKNPTAFYLCASSVSVSGNTIYFGEGSWLTVV.

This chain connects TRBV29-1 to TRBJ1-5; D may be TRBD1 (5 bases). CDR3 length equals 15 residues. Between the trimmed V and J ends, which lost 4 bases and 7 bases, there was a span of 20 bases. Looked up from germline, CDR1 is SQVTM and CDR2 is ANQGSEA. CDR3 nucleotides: TGCAGCGTTGCCCAGGACACAGAAGCCTCGCAGCCCCAGCATTTT. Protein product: CSVAQDTEASQPQHF.

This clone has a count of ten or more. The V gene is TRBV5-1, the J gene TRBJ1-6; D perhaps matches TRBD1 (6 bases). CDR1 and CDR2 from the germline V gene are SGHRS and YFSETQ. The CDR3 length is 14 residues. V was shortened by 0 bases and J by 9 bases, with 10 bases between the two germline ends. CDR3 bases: TGCGCCAGCAGCTTGGGGGACAAGGGTTCACCCCTCCACTTT. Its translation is CASSLGDKGSPLHF. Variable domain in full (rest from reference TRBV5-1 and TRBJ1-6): KAGVTQTPRYLIKTRGQQVTLSCSPISGHRSVSWYQQTPGQGLQFLFEYFSETQRNKGNFPGRFSGRQFSNSRSEMNVSTLELGDSALYLCASSLGDKGSPLHFGNGTRLTVT.

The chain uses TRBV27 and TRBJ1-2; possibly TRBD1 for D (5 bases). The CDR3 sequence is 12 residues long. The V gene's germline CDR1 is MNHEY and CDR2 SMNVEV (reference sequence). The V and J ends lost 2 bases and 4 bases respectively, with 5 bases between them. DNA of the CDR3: TGTGCCAGCAGTTTACAGGGCTATGGCTACACCTTC. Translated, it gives CASSLQGYGYTF.

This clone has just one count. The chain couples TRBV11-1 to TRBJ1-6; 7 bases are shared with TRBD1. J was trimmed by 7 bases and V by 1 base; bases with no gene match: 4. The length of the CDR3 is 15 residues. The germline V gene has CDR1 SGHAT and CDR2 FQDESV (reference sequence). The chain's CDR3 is CASSLEGRGNSPLHF. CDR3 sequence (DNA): TGTGCCAGCAGCTTAGAGGGCAGGGGGAATTCACCCCTCCACTTT.

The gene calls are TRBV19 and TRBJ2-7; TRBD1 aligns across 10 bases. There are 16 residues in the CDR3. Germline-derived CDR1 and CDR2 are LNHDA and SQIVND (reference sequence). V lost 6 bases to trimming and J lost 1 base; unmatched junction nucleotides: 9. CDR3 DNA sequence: TGTGCCAGTAGGGGAACGGGACAGGGGTCATCCTACGAGCAGTACTTC. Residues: CASRGTGQGSSYEQYF. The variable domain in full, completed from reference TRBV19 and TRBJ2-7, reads DGGITQSPKYLFRKEGQNVTLSCEQNLNHDAMYWYRQDPGQGLRLIYYSQIVNDFQKGDIAEGYSVSREKKESFPLTVTSAQKNPTAFYLCASRGTGQGSSYEQYFGPGTRLTVT.

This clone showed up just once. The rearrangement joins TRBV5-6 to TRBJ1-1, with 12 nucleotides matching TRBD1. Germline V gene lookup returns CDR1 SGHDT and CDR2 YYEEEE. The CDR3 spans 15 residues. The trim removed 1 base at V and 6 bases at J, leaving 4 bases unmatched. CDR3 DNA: TGTGCCAGCAGCTTGAGGGACAGGGGGCTCGCTGAAGCTTTCTTT. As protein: CASSLRDRGLAEAFF.

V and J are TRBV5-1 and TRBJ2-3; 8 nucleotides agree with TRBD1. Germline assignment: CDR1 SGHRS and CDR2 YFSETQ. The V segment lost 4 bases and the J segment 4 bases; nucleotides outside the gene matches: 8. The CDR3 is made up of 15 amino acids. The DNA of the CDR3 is TGCGCCAGCAGCCCGACGGACAGGGTCCCAGATACGCAGTATTTT. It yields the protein CASSPTDRVPDTQYF.